This section outlines one T cell receptor beta chain sequence together with its context. Its cognate antigen has yet to be identified. The sample holds no much larger clone one base away, and base qualities are not on file. These data are taken from a study of CD8 T cells in ankylosing spondylitis (dated by TCRdb to 2016 to 2017). A note on the overall study: T cell receptor beta repertoires were profiled in healthy donors and ankylosing spondylitis patients so that disease-linked TCR variants could be found. Samples of peripheral blood were taken, and for ankylosing spondylitis patients, synovial fluid was collected as well. The full study cohort was made up of 25 ankylosing spondylitis patients and some 100 healthy donors.

The paper as a whole reports these results and caveats: A TCR beta motif made up of several highly homologous amino acid variants appeared to be characteristic of blood from ankylosing spondylitis patients. According to the report, matched synovial fluid samples from ankylosing spondylitis patients were significantly enriched for the disease-linked clones. In peripheral blood, the disease-linked clones were found at relatively low frequencies and had a CD8+ phenotype. Some of the motif variants had been reported before in the synovial fluid and blood of reactive arthritis patients, a finding that suggests common disease-initiation mechanisms.

The CDR3 runs 12 residues from the cysteine to the phenylalanine. The DNA shown is the 36-base CDR3, in frame from base 1. The junction carries 10 bases between V and J, which are trimmed by 6 bases and 5 bases respectively. The germline V gene supplies CDR1 SNHLY and CDR2 FYNNEI. The run used an Illumina HiSeq 2500. Quantitative 5'-RACE with molecular barcodes was used to prepare TCR beta libraries. Turning to the authors' computational methods: Disease-linked TCR variants were identified with a new computational method built on a probabilistic model of VDJ rearrangement. In TCRdb, the public reads were trimmed at Q25 with fastp and aligned with MiXCR, with productive beta chains retained. Rows with a matching CDR3 protein are joined into one entry that keeps the most common DNA and genes. The V and J calls, along with clone size, are taken from TCRdb and not from the paper's own processing. The sample yields about 360,000 distinct CDR3 sequences; 20% to 25% were counted once. 10% to 15% of the sample is held by the ten biggest clonotypes.

This clonotype originated in a male donor with ankylosing spondylitis or in good health (not recorded which). This sequence uses TRBV2 and TRBJ1-2; the D gene is not confidently resolved. The sequenced material came from blood, either unsorted or a sorted T cell fraction (not recorded which). The CDR3 reads CASSERLYGYTF. The base sequence is TGTGCCAGCAGCGAGAGATTATATGGCTACACCTTC.